A single sample is the source of the 25 T cell receptor beta chains below, sequenced in a study of regulatory T cells in long-lasting Graves disease. For TCR beta, libraries came from iRepertoire HTBI primers and Arm-PCR of CDR3 regions. TCRdb re-called the multiplex PCR reads through MiXCR, storing one row per CDR3 protein. The sample gives 350,000 to 450,000 distinct CDR3 sequences, approximately 25% of which show up once; 28% is in the top ten. Time point of the sample: persistent/refractory GD, antithyroid drugs over 5 years with positive TRAb. The TCR library was prepared using RNA isolated from PBMCs. The sample in question was peripheral blood mononuclear cells (PBMCs), obtained when the disease was refractory, from a patient treated with antithyroid drugs. Every receptor here comes from a woman aged 40 to 50 with Graves disease.

This clonotype was counted a few times. The CDR3 bases are TGCAGTGCTAGAGCTACGGGAGGCACCGGGGAGCTGTTTTTT. This codes for CSARATGGTGELFF. The chain combines TRBV20-1 with TRBJ2-2, with 7 nucleotides matching TRBD2. This CDR3 comprises 14 residues. The germline V gene has CDR1 DFQATT and CDR2 SNEGSKA (reference sequence). V was pared by 1 base and J by 4 bases, with 3 bases of the junction left unmatched.

This clonotype showed up just a few times. This chain uses TRBV10-3 with TRBJ2-5; maybe TRBD2 (6 bases). Trimming removed 6 bases from V and 2 bases from J, with 13 bases in between. The length of the CDR3 is 14 residues. Looked up from germline, CDR1 is ENHRY and CDR2 is SYGVKD. The DNA for the CDR3 is TGTGCCATCAGGGGAGGTACTAGGCAAGAGACCCAGTACTTC. Translating gives CAIRGGTRQETQYF.

This sequence joins TRBV10-3 and TRBJ2-7; TRBD1 might be the D (5 bases). In germline, CDR1 is ENHRY, CDR2 SYGVKD. V shed 2 bases and J shed 0 bases, with 14 bases lying between them. This CDR3 comprises 16 residues. CDR3 DNA: TGTGCCATCAGTGAGAACCTAGGGGTGGGCTCCTACGAGCAGTACTTC. Its protein is CAISENLGVGSYEQYF.

The V gene is TRBV20-1, the J gene TRBJ1-1, with D unclear. This CDR3 has 10 amino acids. Trimming cost V 5 bases and J 6 bases, with 7 bases left between them. Looked up from germline, CDR1 is DFQATT and CDR2 is SNEGSKA (reference sequence). CDR3 bases: TGCAGTGCTTACAAAGCTGAAGCTTTCTTT. Its translation is CSAYKAEAFF.

There are a few counts of this clonotype. This may be a read error: a much more frequent sequence differs by one nucleotide. The chain employs TRBV28 and TRBJ1-4, with 7 bases matching TRBD1. The J segment lost 11 bases and the V segment lost 4 bases, leaving 16 bases of the junction unmatched. CDR1 and CDR2 from the germline V gene are MDHEN and SYDVKM. The CDR3 has 16 amino acids. This chain's CDR3 is CASSSGTEGLISKLFF. In DNA, the CDR3 is TGTGCCAGCAGTTCCGGGACAGAGGGCCTCATTTCCAAACTGTTTTTT.

Here the CDR3 DNA reads TGCGCCAGCAGTGAGTCTTCTAAATATGGGAGGGACGGCTACACCTTC. Translated, it gives CASSESSKYGRDGYTF. The chain joins TRBV10-2 to TRBJ1-2, with TRBD1 as a possible D gene (5 bases). Germline CDR1 WSHSY, CDR2 SAAADI. This CDR3 spans 16 amino acids. V gave up 0 bases and J gave up 8 bases, with 19 bases separating them.

The J gene is TRBJ1-3, the V gene TRBV7-9, with 8 bases fitting TRBD1. With 5 bases clipped from V and 0 bases from J, the junction kept 6 bases outside the gene matches. This CDR3 has 16 amino acids. Germline V gene data show CDR1 as SEHNR and CDR2 as FQNEAQ (reference sequence). CDR3 in amino acids: CASSRGTGGSGNTIYF. The CDR3 bases are TGTGCCAGCAGCCGCGGGACAGGAGGCTCTGGAAACACCATATATTTT.

This clonotype was detected ten times or more. This rearrangement joins TRBV11-2 to TRBJ1-5, with a weak D call TRBD1 (5 bases). The CDR3 sequence is 15 residues long. Germline V gene sequence: CDR1 SGHAT, CDR2 FQNNGV. With 6 bases removed from V and 3 bases from J, the gap between germline ends came to 15 bases. In DNA, the CDR3 is TGTGCCAGCAGTTATCGGACACTCTCCAATCAGCCCCAGCATTTT. Amino acid sequence: CASSYRTLSNQPQHF.

The chain combines TRBV20-1 with TRBJ2-3; D call uncertain. This CDR3 is 17 amino acids long. The germline V and J ends were trimmed by 1 base and 2 bases, with 19 bases remaining between them. The germline V gene has CDR1 DFQATT and CDR2 SNEGSKA (reference sequence). The CDR3 region is CSARGVRAGSVTDTQYF. The CDR3 DNA is TGCAGTGCTAGAGGTGTTAGGGCAGGATCGGTCACAGATACGCAGTATTTT.

This clonotype was counted ten times or more. The V gene is TRBV20-1, the J gene TRBJ2-5; possibly TRBD1 for D (5 bases). CDR3 length equals 14 residues. Germline V gene lookup returns CDR1 DFQATT and CDR2 SNEGSKA (reference sequence). Trimming pared 3 bases from V and 4 bases from J, leaving 15 bases between. CDR3 DNA: TGCAGTGCTAGGTACTCAGGGTCCCGAGAGACCCAGTACTTC. This encodes CSARYSGSRETQYF.

There are many counts of this clonotype. The CDR3 DNA reads TGTGCCAGCAGTTACCCGTCCTACGAGCAGTACTTC. It codes for CASSYPSYEQYF. This chain uses TRBV6-5 with TRBJ2-7; D is unresolved. The CDR3 runs to 12 residues. Germline lookup yields CDR1 MNHEY and CDR2 SVGAGI. V lost 2 bases, J lost 1 base, and 3 bases lay in between.

Many counts were recorded for this clonotype. The chain employs TRBV28 and TRBJ2-5; TRBD1 aligns across 9 bases. Per germline, CDR1 MDHEN and CDR2 SYDVKM. The CDR3 covers 14 residues. V dropped 8 bases and J dropped 5; count of bases not matched to a gene: 9. For the CDR3, the DNA is TGTGCCAGCGGTAGAGACAGGGGGATCGAGACCCAGTACTTC. Its translation: CASGRDRGIETQYF.

This clonotype appeared a few times. This chain uses TRBV15 with TRBJ2-5; D uncertain. The CDR3 extends over 12 amino acids. The germline V and J ends were trimmed by 1 base and 5 bases, with 5 bases remaining between them. Germline V lookup: CDR1 LNHNV, CDR2 YYDKDF (reference sequence). The CDR3 here is CATSRGVETQYF. The DNA of the CDR3 is TGTGCCACCAGCAGAGGAGTTGAGACCCAGTACTTC.

This clonotype has only a few counts. The V and J genes are TRBV11-2 and TRBJ1-5; 8 bases map to TRBD1. J gave up 7 bases and V 4 bases, and 12 bases lay outside the gene matches. Germline V gene lookup returns CDR1 SGHAT and CDR2 FQNNGV. The CDR3 has 16 amino acids. The CDR3, as DNA: TGTGCCAGCAGCTCCACAACAGGGGGAGTGGGCCAGCCCCAGCATTTT. It translates to CASSSTTGGVGQPQHF.

The chain recombines TRBV27 with TRBJ2-7; 9 nucleotides line up with TRBD1. Germline CDR1 reads MNHEY; CDR2 reads SMNVEV (reference sequence). The ends lost 5 bases at V and 3 bases at J; junction bases unmatched: 14. The length of the CDR3 is 17 residues. The chain's CDR3 is CASSPIRLRDRVYEQYF. CDR3 sequence (DNA): TGTGCCAGCAGTCCCATACGGCTCCGGGACAGGGTCTACGAGCAGTACTTC.

This chain links TRBV5-6 with TRBJ1-1; 8 bases match TRBD1. The CDR3 extends over 15 amino acids. The V segment lost 4 bases and the J segment 0 bases; nucleotides outside the gene matches: 5. Germline V gene lookup returns CDR1 SGHDT and CDR2 YYEEEE. In DNA form, the CDR3 reads TGTGCCAGCAGCGTTGGGGACAGGATGAACACTGAAGCTTTCTTT. This translates into CASSVGDRMNTEAFF.

This chain connects TRBV6-1 to TRBJ2-1, with D possibly TRBD2 on 6 matching bases. This CDR3 region has 15 residues. Trimming cost V 6 bases and J 9 bases, with 21 bases left between them. The germline gives CDR1 MNHNS, CDR2 SASEGT. The CDR3 coding sequence is TGTGCCAGCAGCCGGGAGTTCAGGAGTGCTAGTGAGCAGTTCTTC. Residues: CASSREFRSASEQFF.

Ten or more counts support this clonotype. The chain uses TRBV28 and TRBJ1-1; the D is unclear. CDR1 MDHEN and CDR2 SYDVKM come from the germline V gene. V was cut by 5 bases and J by 0 bases, with 7 bases left in between. This CDR3 contains 13 residues. The CDR3 nucleotides read TGTGCCAGCAGTCCCGACATGAACACTGAAGCTTTCTTT. Residues: CASSPDMNTEAFF.

Only a few counts were recorded for this clonotype. V and J are TRBV7-9 and TRBJ1-4, with TRBD1 matching over 9 bases. After removal of 6 bases from V and 5 bases from J, the junction contained 10 bases not matched to a gene. The germline V gene encodes CDR1 SEHNR and CDR2 FQNEAQ (reference sequence). This CDR3 has 16 residues. CDR3 nucleotide sequence: TGTGCCAGCAGACCACCTGGACAGGGGAAAAATGAAAAACTGTTTTTT. This translates into CASRPPGQGKNEKLFF.

V usage is TRBV28 and J usage is TRBJ2-1, with TRBD2 identical over 12 bases. The CDR3 has 16 amino acids. Germline V gives CDR1 MDHEN, CDR2 SYDVKM. The ends lost 6 bases at V and 10 bases at J; junction bases unmatched: 13. CDR3 loop: CASSQAASGRAPEQFF. CDR3 nucleotides: TGTGCCAGCAGCCAAGCCGCTAGCGGGAGGGCCCCCGAGCAGTTCTTC.

This clonotype was observed at least ten times. The chain employs TRBV27 and TRBJ2-5; D unresolved. The ends were cut back, 3 bases at V and 1 base at J, with 12 bases in the middle. The CDR3 is 15 amino acids. The V gene's germline CDR1 is MNHEY and CDR2 SMNVEV (reference sequence). CDR3: CASSFLSAGQETQYF. In DNA form, the CDR3 reads TGTGCCAGCAGTTTCCTAAGTGCCGGCCAAGAGACCCAGTACTTC.

This clonotype was detected a few times. The gene calls are TRBV30 and TRBJ1-3, with a tentative D call TRBD1 (5 bases). CDR1 GTSNPN and CDR2 SVGIG come from the germline V gene (reference sequence). The V end was cut by 6 bases, the J end by 4 bases, with 7 bases between. The CDR3 runs 11 residues. The CDR3 sequence is CACHRGNTIYF. CDR3 nucleotides: TGTGCCTGTCACAGGGGAAACACCATATATTTT.

This clonotype has more than one count but fewer than ten. This chain links TRBV6-2 or TRBV6-3 with TRBJ2-5, with 8 positions matching TRBD1. Germline CDR1 reads MNHEY; CDR2 reads SVGEGT. The CDR3 extends over 14 amino acids. After removal of 4 bases from V and 3 bases from J, the junction contained 4 bases not matched to a gene. Written as DNA, the CDR3 is TGTGCCAGCAGTTCGAGACAGGGGAAAGAGACCCAGTACTTC. Translating gives CASSSRQGKETQYF.

The chain couples TRBV11-2 to TRBJ2-7; 11 positions agree with TRBD2. V was clipped by 6 bases and J by 9 bases; unmatched bases: 10. CDR1 is SGHAT and CDR2 is FQNNGV in the germline V gene. CDR3 length: 14 residues. In DNA form, the CDR3 reads TGTGCCAGCAGGTCCCTACTAGCGGGAGCGGGGCAGTACTTC. It codes for CASRSLLAGAGQYF.

This clonotype showed up many times. This chain connects TRBV7-8 to TRBJ2-5; D gene uncertain. The V end was cut by 4 bases, the J end by 5 bases, with 8 bases between. Germline V CDR1 and CDR2: SGHVS, FQNEAQ. The CDR3 extends over 12 amino acids. This CDR3 reads CASSSWSETQYF. In nucleotides, the CDR3 is TGTGCCAGCAGCTCTTGGAGCGAGACCCAGTACTTC.